This TCR beta chain was observed in a study of T-cell memory formation after mild COVID-19. The CDR3 runs 16 residues. Trimming removed 2 bases at V and 0 bases at J, with 14 bases between. The V gene's germline CDR1 is ENHRY and CDR2 SYGVKD. MiXCR was run by TCRdb on the 5' RACE reads, yielding one entry per CDR3 protein. The repertoire consists of about 130,000 distinct CDR3 sequences, with almost 25% occurring once and the leading ten covering less than 25%. Sequencing was carried out using PBMCs or a T cell subset sorted from them (not recorded which). The genes are TRBV10-3 and TRBJ2-7, with D possibly TRBD2 on 5 matching bases. This TCR was sampled from an adult woman who had mild COVID-19 (a few samples of this study predate the infection). Cell type and time point are not known. CDR3 bases: TGTGCCATCAGTGAGGAAGCGGTGACGAGCTCCTACGAGCAGTACTTC. Protein: CAISEEAVTSSYEQYF.